The next 14 T cell receptor beta chains were all read from a single sample in a study of blood T cell repertoires in COVID-19. The table came from immunoSEQ multiplex PCR; TCRdb's copy has only in-frame clones and leaves some out. The sample holds about 98,000 clones, about 89% seen once. Sequenced sample: peripheral blood. The origin of the receptors is a middle-aged man with acute or convalescent COVID-19.

V gene TRBV24-1 combines with J gene TRBJ2-1; 11 positions agree with TRBD2. The CDR3 totals 16 residues. Germline V gene data show CDR1 as KGHDR and CDR2 as SFDVKD. The ends lost 7 bases at V and 7 bases at J; junction bases unmatched: 11. The chain's CDR3 is CATSDPGGTSGNEQFF. CDR3 sequence (DNA): TGTGCCACCAGCGACCCAGGGGGGACTAGCGGAAATGAGCAGTTCTTC.

Comments on this clone: This same CDR3 is encoded by further DNA sequences in the sample. V is TRBV12-3 or TRBV12-4 and J is TRBJ1-1; tentatively, D is TRBD1 (5 bases). This CDR3 is 13 amino acids long. V was pared by 5 bases and J by 4 bases, with 11 bases between. CDR3 sequence: CASSAQRGTEAFF. DNA of the CDR3: TGTGCCAGCAGTGCCCAAAGGGGCACTGAAGCTTTCTTT.

The chain has TRBV10-3 and TRBJ1-2; 9 bases are shared with TRBD1. The CDR3 consists of 14 residues. The J segment lost 3 bases and the V segment lost 8 bases, leaving 7 bases of the junction unmatched. CDR1 and CDR2 from the germline V gene are ENHRY and SYGVKD. CDR3 bases: TGTGCCATCTGGACAGGGGTTCAAGACTATGGCTACACCTTC. Its protein is CAIWTGVQDYGYTF.

The rearrangement joins TRBV4-1 to TRBJ1-1, with 8 positions matching TRBD1. The CDR3 is made up of 17 amino acids. Germline trimming cut 0 bases from V and 10 bases from J; bases unmatched to any gene: 16. Germline-derived CDR1 and CDR2 are MGHRA and YSYEKL. The CDR3 spells CASSQEGRPGGLVIAFF. The CDR3 region has the DNA TGCGCCAGCAGCCAAGAGGGGCGCCCAGGGGGCCTAGTTATAGCTTTCTTT.

J is TRBJ1-2 and V is TRBV30, with D possibly TRBD1 on 6 matching bases. Looked up from germline, CDR1 is GTSNPN and CDR2 is SVGIG (reference sequence). CDR3 length equals 14 residues. V lost 0 bases and J 4 bases, leaving 12 bases between the germline ends. The CDR3 region is CAWSVQQGVYGYTF. Written as DNA, the CDR3 is TGTGCCTGGAGTGTACAACAGGGAGTCTATGGCTACACCTTC.

V is TRBV19 and J is TRBJ2-4; the D is unclear. The germline V gene encodes CDR1 LNHDA and CDR2 SQIVND (reference sequence). This CDR3 has 16 amino acids. V was trimmed by 10 bases and J by 0 bases, leaving 19 bases between them. The DNA for the CDR3 is TGTGCCATACAAATACCCCTGGCCCTAGCCAAAAACATTCAGTACTTC. This encodes CAIQIPLALAKNIQYF.

Concerning this clone itself: Compared with germline, one end of the junction differs, possibly owing to a read error. This chain joins TRBV2 and TRBJ2-5; TRBD2 aligns across 10 bases. Germline loops: CDR1 SNHLY, CDR2 FYNNEI. CDR3 length: 14 residues. This chain's CDR3 is CASSEGASGSLKDF. The CDR3 coding sequence is TGTGCCAGCAGTGAAGGCGCTAGCGGGAGCTTAAAGGACTTC.

The CDR3 nucleotides read TGTGCCAGCAGCTTAGTTGTCCGGGAGCAGTACTTC. It yields the protein CASSLVVREQYF. The chain combines TRBV7-9 with TRBJ2-7; the D is unclear. The CDR3 extends over 12 amino acids. Germline V gene lookup returns CDR1 SEHNR and CDR2 FQNEAQ (reference sequence). The germline V and J ends were trimmed by 1 base and 7 bases, with 8 bases remaining between them.

The chain employs TRBV18 and TRBJ1-1; no clear D. The CDR3 is 11 amino acids. Germline values: CDR1 KGHSH, CDR2 LQKENI. Between the trimmed V and J ends, which lost 6 bases and 2 bases, there was a span of 4 bases. The CDR3 reads CASSLNTEAFF. For the CDR3, the DNA is TGTGCCAGCTCCCTTAACACTGAAGCTTTCTTT.

The chain is built from TRBV5-1 and TRBJ2-7; 7 bases agree with TRBD1. The CDR3 loop spans 14 amino acids. V was pared by 0 bases and J by 9 bases, with 9 bases of the junction left unmatched. CDR1 and CDR2 from the germline V gene are SGHRS and YFSETQ. Here the CDR3 DNA reads TGCGCCAGCAGCTTGGAGGGGGCAGGTCAACGGCAGTACTTC. As protein: CASSLEGAGQRQYF.

This clone was counted a single time. The genes are TRBV4-2 and TRBJ2-2, with D uncertain. The CDR3 covers 14 residues. V dropped 0 bases and J dropped 3 bases, with 5 bases sitting between them. Germline CDR1 is LGHNA and CDR2 is YNFKEQ. The CDR3 spells CASSQDPYTGELFF. In DNA form, the CDR3 reads TGTGCCAGCAGCCAAGATCCCTACACCGGGGAGCTGTTTTTT.

The rearrangement joins TRBV7-8 to TRBJ1-5, with D perhaps matching TRBD1 (5 bases). The V end was cut by 5 bases, the J end by 2 bases, with 16 bases between. CDR1 is SGHVS and CDR2 is FQNEAQ in the germline V gene. The CDR3 runs 16 residues. For the CDR3, the DNA is TGTGCCAGCAGCCAAGTCCGGGACTATCGCAATCAGCCCCAGCATTTT. Translation: CASSQVRDYRNQPQHF. Full variable domain (missing parts from reference TRBV7-8 and TRBJ1-5): GAGVSQSPRYKVAKRGQDVALRCDPISGHVSLFWYQQALGQGPEFLTYFQNEAQLDKSGLPSDRFFAERPEGSVSTLKIQRTQQEDSAVYLCASSQVRDYRNQPQHFGDGTRLSIL.

The chain carries TRBV19 and TRBJ1-4, with D unresolved. Looked up from germline, CDR1 is LNHDA and CDR2 is SQIVND (reference sequence). The CDR3 runs 14 residues. V was shortened by 3 bases and J by 1 base, with 6 bases between the two germline ends. The CDR3 sequence: CASSIGRTNEKLFF. DNA of the CDR3: TGTGCCAGTAGTATCGGGAGAACTAATGAAAAACTGTTTTTT.

The chain recombines TRBV4-1 with TRBJ2-7; tentative D call: TRBD2 (5 bases). V dropped 1 base and J dropped 4 bases, with 14 bases sitting between them. Looked up from germline, CDR1 is MGHRA and CDR2 is YSYEKL. CDR3 size: 15 residues. The DNA of the CDR3 is TGCGCCAGCAGCCAAGGGGGAGCCCTGACGTACGAGCAGTACTTC. Its translation is CASSQGGALTYEQYF.